Listed below are T cell receptor beta chains from one sample, sequenced in a study of T cell responses to AZD1222 COVID-19 vaccine. Sequencing used immunoSEQ multiplex PCR; TCRdb keeps in-frame clones, though not all of them. The sample lists 150,000 to 200,000 clones, roughly 93% occurring once. The sample in question was peripheral blood, obtained on day 0 of AZD1222 vaccination. These receptors originate from an adult in good health. The CDR3 runs from the conserved cysteine through the conserved F or W. The D gene is left open where the match is weak. Where a row states a size, it is once, few, many or the class of an expanded clone; other rows omit it.

V	J	size	D	DNA	CDR3
TRBV23-1	TRBJ1-1	NA	NA	TGCGCCAGCAGTCAATCAGGGAACATGAACACTGAAGCTTTCTTT	CASSQSGNMNTEAFF
TRBV10-3	TRBJ2-7	NA	TRBD2	TGTGCCATCGGAAGGGGAGGGACCTTCGAGCAGTACTTC	CAIGRGGTFEQYF
TRBV28	TRBJ1-1	NA	NA	TGTGCCAGCGAACGACAGACGGGTTTGAACACTGAAGCTTTCTTT	CASERQTGLNTEAFF
TRBV6-6	TRBJ2-7	NA	NA	TGTGCCAGCAGTTACTCCGTCTCGACGACCTACGAGCAGTACTTC	CASSYSVSTTYEQYF
TRBV28	TRBJ2-4	NA	TRBD1	TGTGCCAGCAGGGGGACGGGACAGGGGCAAAACATTCAGTACTTC	CASRGTGQGQNIQYF
TRBV14	TRBJ2-1	NA	TRBD1	TGTGCCAGCAGCCAATCCCCGCACAGGGGGCGGTTCTTC	CASSQSPHRGRFF
TRBV24-1	TRBJ2-3	NA	NA	TGTGCCACCAGTGATTCTCGGGGGGCCGCAGATACGCAGTATTTT	CATSDSRGAADTQYF
TRBV5-4	TRBJ1-1	once	NA	TGTGCCAGCAGCTTGAACACCAACACTGAAGCTTTCTTT	CASSLNTNTEAFF
TRBV5-4	TRBJ1-2	NA	NA	TGTGCCAGCACCCAACGGGGGAGGGGCTATGGCTACACCTTC	CASTQRGRGYGYTF
TRBV15	TRBJ1-5	NA	TRBD1	TGTGCCACCAGCAGAGCCAAAAGGGACAGGGAGTATCGGAGCAATCAGCCCCAGCATTTT	CATSRAKRDREYRSNQPQHF
TRBV15	TRBJ1-6	NA	NA	TGTGCCACCAGCAGAGATGGGTCCCAGAGTAATTCACCCCTCCACTTT	CATSRDGSQSNSPLHF
TRBV5-4	TRBJ1-5	NA	TRBD1	TGTGCCAGCAGCACGCAGGGGGCGAGCAATCAGCCCCAGCATTTT	CASSTQGASNQPQHF
TRBV30	TRBJ1-3	NA	NA	TGTGCGGGGGGCAGGAGACCTTTTTCTGGAAACACCATATATTTT	CAGGRRPFSGNTIYF
TRBV28	TRBJ1-4	NA	NA	TGTGCCAGCAGTTTGGGGGCGGTATCTAATGAAAAACTGTTTTTT	CASSLGAVSNEKLFF
TRBV28	TRBJ2-3	NA	TRBD2	TGTGCCAGCAGTGTCCCAACTAGCGGGAGGGCTCGCACAGATACGCAGTATTTT	CASSVPTSGRARTDTQYF
TRBV28	TRBJ1-6	NA	NA	TGTGCCAGCAAGGACGGAGATAATTCACCCCTCCACTTT	CASKDGDNSPLHF
TRBV29-1	TRBJ2-7	NA	TRBD1	TGCAGCGTGCGACAGGGAGACTCCTACGAGCAGTACTTC	CSVRQGDSYEQYF
TRBV12-5	TRBJ2-2	NA	TRBD1	TGTGCTAGTGGTCTGACAGGGGGCACCGGGGAGCTGTTTTTT	CASGLTGGTGELFF
TRBV2	TRBJ2-4	NA	NA	TGTGCCAGCAAGAGGGGATCTTCAGACCTGGCCAAAAACATTCAGTACTTC	CASKRGSSDLAKNIQYF
TRBV12-3/TRBV12-4	TRBJ1-1	NA	NA	TGTGCCAGCAGTTTAGGACAAAACACTGAAGCTTTCTTT	CASSLGQNTEAFF
TRBV6-4	TRBJ2-7	NA	NA	TGTGCCAGCAGTGACTTGGAGGACCGTTCCAACGAGCAGTACTTC	CASSDLEDRSNEQYF
TRBV15	TRBJ1-1	once	NA	TGTGCCACCAGCCGGCGGGGGGACACTGAAGCTTTCTTT	CATSRRGDTEAFF
TRBV5-1	TRBJ2-7	NA	TRBD1	TGCGCCAGCAGCTTATTGACAGGGACCGAGCAGTACTTC	CASSLLTGTEQYF
TRBV6-5	TRBJ1-1	NA	NA	TGTGCCAGCAGCGACTACCGCGAGGGTAGAACTGAAGCTTTCTTT	CASSDYREGRTEAFF
TRBV5-5	TRBJ2-7	NA	NA	TGTGCCAGCAGCTCCGACAGGCCCTCCTACGAGCAGTACTTC	CASSSDRPSYEQYF
TRBV4-2	TRBJ2-1	NA	TRBD1	TGTGCCAGCAGGTCCGGGACAGGAGAACAGTTCTTC	CASRSGTGEQFF
TRBV5-4	TRBJ2-2	NA	NA	TGTGCCAGCAGCTTGGTGGTGGGAGCAAGGACCGGGGAGCTGTTTTTT	CASSLVVGARTGELFF
TRBV28	TRBJ1-5	NA	NA	TGTGCCAGCACTCTGGCCAGGGATTATCAGCCCCAGCATTTT	CASTLARDYQPQHF
TRBV28	TRBJ1-4	NA	NA	TGTGCCAGCAGTTCGACAGCTCTTAATGAAAAACTGTTTTTT	CASSSTALNEKLFF